The rows below give T cell receptor beta chains drawn from one sample of a study of cytotoxic CD8 clonotypes in ibrutinib-treated CLL. Using immunoSEQ multiplex PCR, the repertoire was profiled, and TCRdb retains in-frame clones only, with some absent. The table has over 120,000 clones, 79% seen once. The source was PBMCs, collected after 12 months of ibrutinib treatment. These receptors were taken from a human donor with chronic lymphocytic leukemia. CDR3s include the opening cysteine and the closing phenylalanine or tryptophan. D genes are given only for firm matches. Clone sizes are given selectively: once, few, many, or a class where the clone is expanded.

>-|TRBV29-1|TRBJ2-3|-
TGCAGCGTTGAACCCTCGGGGGCGCTGGGCACAGATACGCAGTATTTT
CSVEPSGALGTDTQYF
>-|TRBV5-1|TRBJ1-3|-
TGCGCCAGCAGCACTACTCTCTCGGCGGAACTCTCTGGAAACACCATATATTTT
CASSTTLSAELSGNTIYF
>-|TRBV5-4|TRBJ1-4|-
TGTGCCAGCAGCTTTGACCGCGGCAATGAAAAACTGTTTTTT
CASSFDRGNEKLFF
>-|TRBV6-5|TRBJ1-2|-
TGTGCCAGCAGTCCAAATGACAGGAAGAATGGCTACACCTTC
CASSPNDRKNGYTF
>-|TRBV27|TRBJ2-5|TRBD1
TGTGCCAGCAGCATCGGACAGGGGGCGGGAGAGACCCAGTACTTC
CASSIGQGAGETQYF
>-|TRBV7-9|TRBJ1-1|-
TGTGCCAGCAGCTTAGGTGGGGGATTCGCTGAAGCTTTCTTT
CASSLGGGFAEAFF
>-|TRBV5-1|TRBJ2-7|TRBD1
TGCGCCAGCAGCTTGGGTCAGGGGGACGAGCAGTACTTC
CASSLGQGDEQYF
>-|TRBV12-5|TRBJ1-4|-
TGTGCTAGTGGTCCCGGGGCAGGGGATGAAAAACTGTTTTTT
CASGPGAGDEKLFF
>-|TRBV6-1|TRBJ1-2|-
TGTGCCAGCAGCCCGCGGGGGTGGGGTGGCTACACCTTC
CASSPRGWGGYTF
>-|TRBV6-5|TRBJ1-1|-
TGTGCCAGCAGTTACTCAAGGGATTCTGAAGCTTTCTTT
CASSYSRDSEAFF
>-|TRBV25-1|TRBJ2-7|-
TGTGCCAGCAGTAATGACCGGAACTACGAGCAGTACTTC
CASSNDRNYEQYF
>-|TRBV19|TRBJ2-7|TRBD2
TGTGCCAGTACCGCGGGACTAGCGGGAGGTATCTACGAGCAGTACTTC
CASTAGLAGGIYEQYF
>once|TRBV4-1|TRBJ1-1|-
TGCGCCAGCAGCCAATCGGGACCGAGCCAAATGAACACTGAAGCTTTCTTT
CASSQSGPSQMNTEAFF
>-|TRBV27|TRBJ1-6|-
TGTGCCAGCAGTTTATTGACAGTTAATTCACCCCTCCACTTT
CASSLLTVNSPLHF
>few|TRBV7-2|TRBJ1-2|TRBD1
TGTGCCAGCAGCTTTGGGACAGGGGGTGGCTATGGCTACACCTTC
CASSFGTGGGYGYTF
>few|TRBV7-9|TRBJ2-7|TRBD1
TGTGCCAGCCGGGACAGGGACTACGAGCAGTACTTC
CASRDRDYEQYF